This TCR beta chain was captured by sequencing in a study of STAT5B mutations in CD4+ large granular lymphocyte leukemia. Notes on the study in general: Compared with healthy controls (2/35), patient top clones favored TRBV06 (8/27).

Concerning this clone: What it binds is unknown.

Sequencing used immunoSEQ multiplex PCR; TCRdb keeps in-frame clones, though not all of them. Among fewer than 35,000 clones, around 89% were seen once, and the ten largest hold approximately 0.97%. Germline-derived CDR1 and CDR2 are MNHEY and SVGAGI. Deletions cut 0 bases from V and 2 bases from J, with 13 bases between. CDR3 size: 16 residues. The receptor was derived from a human donor in good health. The sequenced sample was CD4+ T cells from blood buffy coats. This rearrangement joins TRBV6-5 to TRBJ2-5; D possibly corresponds to TRBD1 (5 bases). CDR3 sequence (DNA): TGTGCCAGCAGTTACTCGGGCAGGGTCGTTCAAGAGACCCAGTACTTC. It encodes CASSYSGRVVQETQYF.